This T cell receptor (beta chain) was observed in a study of T cell repertoires in cytomegalovirus infection. This clonotype was found a few times. The antigen is not known. CDR1 MDHEN and CDR2 SYDVKM come from the germline V gene. The CDR3 has 13 amino acids. Trimming removed 4 bases at V and 7 bases at J, with 14 bases between. TCRdb recomputed calls from the reads with MiXCR, one row per CDR3 protein. The sample includes 490,000 or so distinct CDR3 sequences, approximately 10% seen only once; the top ten take around 9.6%. Points from the study as a whole: The ex vivo response was dominated by HLA-C-restricted CMV-specific TCR beta clonotypes. Summed public TCR beta family frequency identified CMV carriers bearing the relevant HLA.

The V gene is TRBV28, the J gene TRBJ2-7; D is uncertain. This TCR derives from a human donor in good health (CMV status not recorded). Some clones in this sample may be carry-over from other donors' samples. Sequencing was done on a sample of PBMCs. This CDR3 is CASSWAQNNEQYF. Written as DNA, the CDR3 is TGTGCCAGCAGTTGGGCCCAAAACAATGAGCAGTACTTC.